A single sample is the source of the 26 T cell receptor beta chains below, sequenced in a study of T cells in Graves' hyperthyroidism and ophthalmopathy. TCR beta CDR3 sequences were amplified from RNA transcripts. A first-round RT-PCR of the TCR CDR3 used the HTBI primer set. Via MiXCR, TCRdb re-called the multiplex PCR reads, giving one row per CDR3 protein. The sample lists about 270,000 distinct CDR3 sequences, approximately 21% occurring once. The sequenced material came from blood. The receptors derive from a man aged 25-40 years with Graves' ophthalmopathy.

Details on this clonotype: It is likely a read error, because the conserved phenylalanine at the end of the CDR3 is missing. The rearrangement links TRBV27 to TRBJ1-1; 7 nucleotides match TRBD1. V dropped 5 bases and J dropped 0; count of bases not matched to a gene: 9. Germline CDR1 is MNHEY and CDR2 is SMNVEV (reference sequence). The CDR3 is 16 amino acids. CDR3 DNA sequence: TGTGCCAGCAGTCTCCTAACAGGGGCCCTGAACACTGAAGCTTTCCTT. Protein sequence: CASSLLTGALNTEAFL.

This clonotype was recorded at least ten times. The chain joins TRBV20-1 to TRBJ1-2, with TRBD1 matching 7 bases. V shed 3 bases and J 0 bases; nucleotides not matched to a gene: 4. Per germline, CDR1 DFQATT and CDR2 SNEGSKA (reference sequence). This CDR3 is 14 amino acids long. CDR3 protein: CSASVTGANYGYTF. CDR3 in DNA: TGCAGTGCTAGCGTAACAGGGGCTAACTATGGCTACACCTTC.

This clonotype appeared a few times. The V call is TRBV6-1, the J call TRBJ1-5; D unclear. V dropped 6 bases and J dropped 0 bases, with 9 bases sitting between them. The length of the CDR3 is 14 residues. Germline V lookup: CDR1 MNHNS, CDR2 SASEGT. The CDR3 reads CASRGGNSNQPQHF. DNA of the CDR3: TGTGCCAGCAGGGGCGGAAATAGCAATCAGCCCCAGCATTTT.

This rearrangement joins TRBV10-2 to TRBJ1-6; tentatively, D is TRBD1 (6 bases). V lost 3 bases, J lost 11 bases, and 20 bases lay in between. From germline, CDR1 is WSHSY and CDR2 SAAADI. This CDR3 spans 16 amino acids. The CDR3 here is CASSERGQISFAPLHF. The CDR3 DNA reads TGCGCCAGCAGTGAACGGGGACAAATATCCTTTGCACCCCTCCACTTT.

There are a few counts of this clonotype. CDR3 bases: TGTGCCAGCAGCCCTACTGGACAGGGGAAGGCCGGGGAGCTGTTTTTT. This sequence encodes CASSPTGQGKAGELFF. The genes are TRBV3-1 and TRBJ2-2; 9 nucleotides agree with TRBD1. The CDR3 extends over 16 amino acids. CDR1 and CDR2 from the germline V gene are LGHDT and YNNKEL (reference sequence). Trimming removed 4 bases from V and 6 bases from J; junction bases left unmatched: 9.

The V call is TRBV28, the J call TRBJ1-4, with D perhaps TRBD1 (5 bases). CDR1 and CDR2 (germline): MDHEN, SYDVKM. The V end was cut by 8 bases, the J end by 2 bases, with 9 bases between. This CDR3 region has 13 residues. The CDR3 nucleotides are TGTGCCAGCTACCGACAGACTAATGAAAAACTGTTTTTT. It encodes CASYRQTNEKLFF.

This clonotype occurred many times. This chain uses TRBV20-1 with TRBJ1-1; possibly TRBD1 for D (5 bases). The CDR3 covers 14 residues. V was clipped by 3 bases and J by 1 base, with 12 bases between them. The germline V gene encodes CDR1 DFQATT and CDR2 SNEGSKA (reference sequence). The chain's CDR3 is CSARGLTPNTEAFF. The DNA for the CDR3 is TGCAGTGCTAGGGGACTGACACCGAACACTGAAGCTTTCTTT.

This chain connects TRBV4-1 to TRBJ2-2; perhaps TRBD2 as D (5 bases). The CDR3 covers 16 residues. Between the trimmed V and J ends, which lost 4 bases and 0 bases, there was a span of 12 bases. CDR1 MGHRA and CDR2 YSYEKL come from the germline V gene. CDR3 nucleotide sequence: TGCGCCAGCAGCCGTAAGGGAGACGCGAACACCGGGGAGCTGTTTTTT. The encoded protein is CASSRKGDANTGELFF.

The chain joins TRBV12-3 or TRBV12-4 to TRBJ2-7; perhaps D is TRBD1 or TRBD2 (5 bases each). The V gene lost 4 bases and the J gene lost 2 bases, with 12 bases spanning the gap. This CDR3 spans 14 amino acids. CDR3 in amino acids: CASSSGTVAYEQYF. The CDR3, as DNA: TGTGCCAGCAGTTCCGGGACCGTCGCCTACGAGCAGTACTTC.

A word on this clonotype: A much larger clonotype is one base distant, so this may be a read error. This chain uses TRBV6-2 or TRBV6-3 with TRBJ2-7; the D gene could be TRBD1 or TRBD2 (5 bases each). Trimming stripped 4 bases from V and 7 bases from J, with 23 bases between. CDR1 MNHEY and CDR2 SVGEGT come from the germline V gene. The CDR3 sequence is 16 residues long. This CDR3 is CASSSPPGRRMDEQYF. CDR3 DNA sequence: TGTGCCAGCAGTTCGCCACCGGGACGCCGAATGGATGAGCAGTACTTC.

This clonotype has just one count. V usage is TRBV10-3 and J usage is TRBJ1-1, with 7 bases lining up with TRBD1. There are 16 residues in the CDR3. V was clipped by 5 bases and J by 1 base; unmatched bases: 10. CDR1 and CDR2 (germline): ENHRY, SYGVKD. CDR3 protein: CAISKLGTARNTEAFF. CDR3 DNA sequence: TGTGCCATCAGTAAGTTGGGGACAGCAAGGAACACTGAAGCTTTCTTT.

The sample holds a few counts of this clonotype. The chain joins TRBV28 to TRBJ1-4; D perhaps matches TRBD1 (6 bases). Deletions cut 5 bases from V and 4 bases from J, with 11 bases between. The CDR3 sequence is 14 residues long. CDR1 MDHEN and CDR2 SYDVKM come from the germline V gene. DNA for the CDR3: TGTGCCAGCAGTCTGGGACAAAATAATGAAAAACTGTTTTTT. Protein: CASSLGQNNEKLFF.

This clonotype was counted only a few times. The chain couples TRBV11-3 to TRBJ1-4; D unresolved. The V gene's germline CDR1 is SGHNT and CDR2 YENEEA. Trimming left V 1 base short and J 7 bases short, with 13 bases between. The CDR3 covers 15 residues. The CDR3 nucleotides read TGTGCCAGCAGCTTAGGTGCCGCCTGGGGTGAAAAACTGTTTTTT. Its protein is CASSLGAAWGEKLFF.

Turning to this clonotype: A much larger clone sits a single nucleotide away, making a read error possible. The rearrangement joins TRBV11-3 to TRBJ2-2; D might be TRBD1 or TRBD2, each matching 5 bases. The germline V and J ends were trimmed by 8 bases and 3 bases, with 13 bases remaining between them. The CDR3 is made up of 14 amino acids. Germline V gene lookup returns CDR1 SGHNT and CDR2 YENEEA. The DNA for the CDR3 is TGTGCCAGCGACACGGGACGGGACACCGGGGAGCTGTTTTTT. Translation gives CASDTGRDTGELFF.

This rearrangement joins TRBV3-1 to TRBJ2-5; D is perhaps TRBD2 (6 bases). Per the germline V gene, CDR1 is LGHDT and CDR2 is YNNKEL (reference sequence). Trimming took 6 bases from V and 0 from J, leaving 11 bases between them. The CDR3 runs to 14 residues. As DNA, the CDR3 is TGTGCCAGCAGTGGAGGGATCAACCAAGAGACCCAGTACTTC. Translation: CASSGGINQETQYF.

About this clonotype itself: Without the conserved terminal phenylalanine or tryptophan, this CDR3 likely stems from a read error. The chain employs TRBV5-1 and TRBJ2-1; weak D call: TRBD1 (6 bases). CDR1 and CDR2 from the germline V gene are SGHRS and YFSETQ. The CDR3 sequence is 15 residues long. Deletions cut 1 base from V and 2 bases from J, with 10 bases between. CDR3 sequence: CASSLWSGAYNEQFL. The CDR3 nucleotides read TGCGCCAGCAGCTTGTGGTCAGGGGCCTACAATGAGCAGTTCCTC.

This clonotype was observed a single time. Sequence at one end of the junction differs from germline and may be a read error. The V gene is TRBV29-1, the J gene TRBJ1-2, with 9 bases aligning to TRBD1. The CDR3 loop spans 13 amino acids. CDR1 and CDR2 (germline): SQVTM, ANQGSEA. The chain's CDR3 is CNVVTGGPRGYTF. The CDR3 DNA sequence: TGCAACGTTGTAACAGGGGGCCCTAGAGGCTACACCTTC.

This clonotype has only a few counts. DNA of the CDR3: TGTGCCACCAGTGACCCAAGGGATTACACCGGGGAGCTGTTTTTT. As protein: CATSDPRDYTGELFF. V gene TRBV24-1 combines with J gene TRBJ2-2, with D hard to call. Germline CDR1 reads KGHDR; CDR2 reads SFDVKD. CDR3 length: 15 amino acids. The V end was cut by 4 bases, the J end by 3 bases, with 11 bases between.

This clonotype was seen ten or more times. The chain is built from TRBV20-1 and TRBJ2-7; the match to TRBD2 covers 10 bases. The CDR3 sequence is 14 residues long. The trim removed 3 bases at V and 1 base at J, leaving 3 bases unmatched. Germline assignment: CDR1 DFQATT and CDR2 SNEGSKA (reference sequence). In nucleotides, the CDR3 is TGCAGTGCTAGGGGACTAGCGTATTCCTACGAGCAGTACTTC. As protein: CSARGLAYSYEQYF.

Turning to this clonotype: A read error is possible here, since a much larger clone lies one base away. The chain is built from TRBV18 and TRBJ1-1; TRBD1 matches at 7 bases. Germline CDR1 reads KGHSH; CDR2 reads LQKENI. This CDR3 region has 14 residues. CDR3 DNA sequence: TGTGCCAACTCACCAGGGGGTTACGGCACTGAAGCTTTCTTT. It translates to CANSPGGYGTEAFF.

This clonotype was observed many times. The J gene is TRBJ1-2, the V gene TRBV28, with TRBD1 matching over 11 bases. CDR1 and CDR2 from the germline V gene are MDHEN and SYDVKM. This CDR3 is 16 amino acids long. With V trimmed by 5 bases and J by 0 bases, 5 bases remained unmatched. The CDR3 is CASSAGGQGANYGYTF. DNA for the CDR3: TGTGCCAGCAGTGCTGGGGGACAGGGGGCTAACTATGGCTACACCTTC.

The sample holds a few counts of this clonotype. The genes are TRBV3-1 and TRBJ2-1, with D uncertain. The CDR3 sequence is 12 residues long. CDR1 LGHDT and CDR2 YNNKEL come from the germline V gene (reference sequence). Trimming cost V 1 base and J 15 bases, with 13 bases left between them. The CDR3 loop is CASSQGSPSRFF. The CDR3 DNA reads as TGTGCCAGCAGCCAAGGTTCTCCAAGCCGGTTCTTC.

The sample holds many counts of this clonotype. This chain connects TRBV6-1 to TRBJ2-7; the match to TRBD2 covers 11 bases. With V trimmed by 6 bases and J by 3 bases, 7 bases remained unmatched. The CDR3 runs to 15 residues. From germline, CDR1 is MNHNS and CDR2 SASEGT. CDR3 in DNA: TGTGCCAGCAGCATAACGACTAGCGGGATCTACGAGCAGTACTTC. It encodes CASSITTSGIYEQYF.

This clonotype was picked up a small number of times. The chain links TRBV7-8 to TRBJ1-6; no clear D gene. V was cut by 1 base and J by 2 bases, with 6 bases left in between. Germline V gives CDR1 SGHVS, CDR2 FQNEAQ. This CDR3 is 15 amino acids long. The CDR3 sequence: CASSLGPTYNSPLHF. In DNA, the CDR3 is TGTGCCAGCAGCTTAGGGCCGACCTATAATTCACCCCTCCACTTT. Full variable domain (remainder filled in from reference TRBV7-8 and TRBJ1-6): GAGVSQSPRYKVAKRGQDVALRCDPISGHVSLFWYQQALGQGPEFLTYFQNEAQLDKSGLPSDRFFAERPEGSVSTLKIQRTQQEDSAVYLCASSLGPTYNSPLHFGNGTRLTVT.

The table lists this clonotype with a few counts. The rearrangement joins TRBV7-8 to TRBJ2-5, with D possibly TRBD1 on 5 matching bases. CDR3 length: 14 residues. V was shortened by 5 bases and J by 4 bases, with 14 bases between the two germline ends. The germline gives CDR1 SGHVS, CDR2 FQNEAQ. As DNA, the CDR3 is TGTGCCAGCAGCATATCAGGGAATTCAGAGACCCAGTACTTC. It is translated as CASSISGNSETQYF.

The J gene is TRBJ1-3, the V gene TRBV6-1; D remains ambiguous. Germline loops: CDR1 MNHNS, CDR2 SASEGT. The ends were cut back, 3 bases at V and 7 bases at J, with 7 bases in the middle. The CDR3 length is 12 residues. The CDR3 here is CASSDGGNTIYF. The CDR3 DNA reads as TGTGCCAGCAGTGACGGCGGTAACACCATATATTTT.